The clone carrying this T cell receptor beta chain has only one observation. The antigen remains unidentified. This entry is derived from a study of response to subunit inactivated influenza vaccine. Trimming took 6 bases from V and 0 from J, leaving 10 bases between them. CDR3 length: 15 amino acids. CDR1 SGDLS and CDR2 YYNGEE come from the germline V gene. Findings and limits, study-wide: After each seasonal influenza vaccination, few new T cells are recruited, the authors suggested.

MiXCR, run by TCRdb on the RT-PCR reads, gives a single entry per CDR3 protein. Found here are about 500,000 distinct CDR3 sequences, 16% of them singletons; the top ten hold less than 4%. The chain is built from TRBV9 and TRBJ2-6; D not certain. The TCR comes from a man between 45 and 75 years old who received an inactivated influenza vaccine. The sample here was CD4+ T cells sorted from PBMCs, taken roughly 24 months after vaccination. CDR3: CASNVRSSGANVLTF. In nucleotides, the CDR3 is TGTGCCAGCAATGTTAGGTCCTCTGGGGCCAACGTCCTGACTTTC.